This entry lists 8 T cell receptor beta chains sequenced from one sample in a study of T cell responses to AZD1222 COVID-19 vaccine. This table comes from immunoSEQ multiplex PCR, and its TCRdb copy is limited to in-frame clones, with some not included. The table includes 130,000 to 150,000 clones, over 75% detected once. The specimen comprised peripheral blood, sampled 28 days after the second dose of the MenACWY control vaccine. These receptor sequences come from an adult who received the MenACWY meningococcal vaccine as a control.

The chain recombines TRBV3-1 (or the pseudogene TRBV3-2) with TRBJ1-1; 7 bases align to TRBD1. CDR1 and CDR2 (germline): LGHDT, YNNKEL (reference sequence). The length of the CDR3 is 17 residues. V shed 3 bases, J shed 0 bases, and the junction held 10 bases outside the gene matches. The CDR3 spells CASSQTTGTLMNTEAFF. In DNA form, the CDR3 reads TGTGCCAGCAGCCAGACGACAGGGACCCTAATGAACACTGAAGCTTTCTTT.

This sequence joins TRBV30 and TRBJ1-1; 9 bases map to TRBD1. The J segment lost 10 bases and the V segment lost 0 bases, leaving 9 bases of the junction unmatched. CDR3 size: 14 residues. Germline CDR1 and CDR2: GTSNPN and SVGIG (reference sequence). The DNA of the CDR3 is TGTGCCTGGAGTGTAGCGGGACAGGGATGGCGAGCTTTCTTT. Amino acid sequence: CAWSVAGQGWRAFF.

V and J are TRBV9 and TRBJ2-2; 7 positions match TRBD1. The germline gives CDR1 SGDLS, CDR2 YYNGEE. V was clipped by 4 bases and J by 6 bases; unmatched bases: 6. The CDR3 length is 14 residues. The CDR3 protein is CASSNRGQAGELFF. The CDR3 region has the DNA TGTGCCAGCAGCAACAGAGGACAGGCCGGGGAGCTGTTTTTT.

The J gene is TRBJ1-1, the V gene TRBV5-4, with a possible D match to TRBD1 (5 bases). V was pared by 4 bases and J by 3 bases, with 13 bases between. This CDR3 region has 14 residues. CDR1 is SGHNT and CDR2 is YYREEE in the germline V gene (reference sequence). The chain's CDR3 is CASSGDWGHTEAFF. The CDR3 region has the DNA TGTGCCAGCAGCGGGGATTGGGGACACACTGAAGCTTTCTTT.

CDR3: CASSSGAWAGTEAFF. The CDR3 region has the DNA TGTGCCAGCAGCTCCGGAGCTTGGGCTGGCACTGAAGCTTTCTTT. The chain joins TRBV7-2 to TRBJ1-1; D remains unclear. CDR1 SGHTA and CDR2 FQGNSA come from the germline V gene. This CDR3 comprises 15 residues. V was clipped by 4 bases and J by 4 bases, with 16 bases between them.

CDR3 sequence: CASSLDRLAGGEQYF. DNA of the CDR3: TGTGCCAGCAGCTTAGATAGGCTAGCGGGAGGCGAGCAGTACTTC. J is TRBJ2-7 and V is TRBV11-2; TRBD2 aligns across 11 bases. V trimming: 0 bases; J trimming: 6 bases; junction bases outside the gene matches: 4. CDR3 size: 15 residues. Germline values: CDR1 SGHAT, CDR2 FQNNGV.

This chain connects TRBV18 to TRBJ2-7; TRBD1 matches 10 bases. Germline assignment: CDR1 KGHSH and CDR2 LQKENI. The CDR3 extends over 15 amino acids. J was trimmed by 5 bases and V by 3 bases; bases with no gene match: 7. CDR3 residues: CASSPTGTGDHEQYF. In DNA form, the CDR3 reads TGTGCCAGCTCACCGACCGGGACAGGGGACCACGAGCAGTACTTC.

V and J are TRBV6-1 and TRBJ1-4; D call uncertain. V was clipped by 3 bases and J by 8 bases, with 10 bases between them. The CDR3 is made up of 13 amino acids. Germline V gene data show CDR1 as MNHNS and CDR2 as SASEGT. CDR3 in amino acids: CASSDRPLEKLFF. The CDR3 region has the DNA TGTGCCAGCAGTGACAGGCCGTTGGAAAAACTGTTTTTT.